This entry is about one T cell receptor (beta chain). This clonotype was seen ten or more times. Its specific antigen is unknown. No clone much larger than this one lies a single base away; base qualities are absent. This sample was included in a study of early T cells in non-severe SARS-CoV-2 infection (dated by TCRdb to the early 2020s). Regarding the research as a whole: Bulk RNA from unsorted whole blood was used for TCR sequencing, so alpha and beta chains could not be paired.

The CDR3 measures 14 amino acids from cysteine to phenylalanine. Only the CDR3 region is kept as DNA, spanning 42 bases read in frame from base 1. Taken from the germline V gene (reference sequence), the CDR1 and CDR2 loops are LGHDT and YNNKEL. V was cut back by 4 bases and J by 4 bases, leaving a gap of 10 bases between them. The research as a whole found: VDJdb matching was skewed toward anti-spike CD8 responses, so virus-specific expansions were likely underestimated and private and CD4 specificities were missed.

A case-control design nested within a healthcare worker cohort in London, UK, was used, with weekly nasopharyngeal swab PCR tests and blood sampling performed. Healthcare workers were recruited between 23 and 31 March 2020, during the week of the UK lockdown, and were followed weekly for up to about 15 weeks. Library generation was performed with 5' RACE. Sequencing relied on a NextSeq 500. In the TCR library protocol, unique molecular identifiers were attached to individual cDNA molecules to correct for PCR bias and sequencing error. Sequencing covered both TCR alpha and beta chains, and within each sample the abundances of alpha and beta sequences were tightly co-correlated. Processing in the source paper ran as follows. Decombinator V4 was used to annotate TCR sequences for V gene, J gene and CDR3. TCRs were defined as expanded if a significant change between any two time points was detected under a Poisson model with p below 0.0001. Abundances of TCRs were expressed as counts per million after normalisation to the total number of TCRs sequenced in each sample. MAIT TCRs were defined by TRAV1-2 paired with TRAJ12, TRAJ20 or TRAJ33, and iNKT TCRs by TRAV10 paired with TRAJ18. VDJdb, accessed on 1 November 2021, was searched for TCRs annotated for CMV, EBV and SARS-CoV-2, and TCRs annotated for more than one antigen were excluded. Using fastp at Q25 and MiXCR, TCRdb reprocessed the public reads and kept productive beta chains. Rows matching on CDR3 protein sequence are summarized as one entry with the most common DNA and genes. The V and J calls reflect TCRdb's pipeline rather than the authors' work. This sample comprises roughly 48,000 distinct CDR3 sequences, around 8% of them detected only once. 8.5% to 10% of the sample belongs to the ten largest clones.

The receptor chain draws on TRBV3-1 and TRBJ1-4; too little of a D gene remains to name it. This TCR came from an adult who was a healthcare worker with PCR-confirmed SARS-CoV-2 infection or an uninfected control (not recorded which). The sequenced material came from whole blood. The CDR3 has the sequence CASSPGNLNEKLFF. The sequenced DNA is TGTGCCAGCAGCCCAGGCAACCTTAATGAAAAACTGTTTTTT.